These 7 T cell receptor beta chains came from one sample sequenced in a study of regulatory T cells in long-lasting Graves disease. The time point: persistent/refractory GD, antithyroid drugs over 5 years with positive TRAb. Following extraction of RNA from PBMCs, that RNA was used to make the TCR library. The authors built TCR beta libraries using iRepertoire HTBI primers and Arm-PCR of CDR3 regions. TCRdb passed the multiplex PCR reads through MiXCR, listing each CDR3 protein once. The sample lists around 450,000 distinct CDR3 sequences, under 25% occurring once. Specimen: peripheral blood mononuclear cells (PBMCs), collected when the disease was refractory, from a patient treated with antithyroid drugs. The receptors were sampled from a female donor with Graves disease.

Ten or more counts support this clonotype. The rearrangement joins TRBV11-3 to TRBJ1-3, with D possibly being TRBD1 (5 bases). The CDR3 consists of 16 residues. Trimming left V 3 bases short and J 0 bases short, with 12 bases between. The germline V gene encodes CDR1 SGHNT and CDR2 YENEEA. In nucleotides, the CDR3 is TGTGCCAGCAGCTTGGGGGACGGATTCTCTGGAAACACCATATATTTT. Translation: CASSLGDGFSGNTIYF.

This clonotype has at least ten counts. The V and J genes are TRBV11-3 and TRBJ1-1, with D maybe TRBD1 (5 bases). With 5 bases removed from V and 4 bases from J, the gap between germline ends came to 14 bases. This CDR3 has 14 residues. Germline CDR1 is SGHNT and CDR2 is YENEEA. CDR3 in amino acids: CASSPSGAGTEAFF. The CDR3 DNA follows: TGTGCCAGCAGCCCGAGTGGGGCGGGCACTGAAGCTTTCTTT.

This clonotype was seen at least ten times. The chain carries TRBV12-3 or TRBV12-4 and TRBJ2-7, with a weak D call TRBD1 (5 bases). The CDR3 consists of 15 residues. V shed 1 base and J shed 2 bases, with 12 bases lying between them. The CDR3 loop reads CASSLVGRAPYEQYF. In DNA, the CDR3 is TGTGCCAGCAGTTTAGTGGGCAGGGCTCCCTACGAGCAGTACTTC.

The CDR3: CSARGQTGDKAFF. Written as DNA, the CDR3 is TGCAGTGCTAGAGGACAGACGGGAGACAAAGCTTTCTTT. This sequence joins TRBV20-1 and TRBJ1-1; D might be TRBD1 (5 bases). Per the germline V gene, CDR1 is DFQATT and CDR2 is SNEGSKA (reference sequence). Trimming stripped 1 base from V and 9 bases from J, with 15 bases between. This CDR3 region has 13 residues.

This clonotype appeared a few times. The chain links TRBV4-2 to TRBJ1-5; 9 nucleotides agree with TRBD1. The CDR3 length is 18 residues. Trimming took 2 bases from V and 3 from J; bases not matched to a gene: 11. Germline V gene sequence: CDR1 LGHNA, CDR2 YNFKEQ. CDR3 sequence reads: CASSQNRDRALDNQPQHF. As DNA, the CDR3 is TGTGCCAGCAGCCAAAACCGGGACAGGGCGCTCGACAATCAGCCCCAGCATTTT.

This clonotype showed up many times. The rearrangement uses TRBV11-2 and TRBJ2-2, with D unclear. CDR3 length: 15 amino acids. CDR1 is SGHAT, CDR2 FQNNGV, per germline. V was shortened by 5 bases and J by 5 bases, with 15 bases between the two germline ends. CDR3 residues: CASSRPGSRTGELFF. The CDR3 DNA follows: TGTGCCAGCAGCCGGCCGGGTTCACGGACCGGGGAGCTGTTTTTT. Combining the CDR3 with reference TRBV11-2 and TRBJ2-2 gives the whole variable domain EAGVAQSPRYKIIEKRQSVAFWCNPISGHATLYWYQQILGQGPKLLIQFQNNGVVDDSQLPKDRFSAERLKGVDSTLKIQPAKLEDSAVYLCASSRPGSRTGELFFGEGSRLTVL.

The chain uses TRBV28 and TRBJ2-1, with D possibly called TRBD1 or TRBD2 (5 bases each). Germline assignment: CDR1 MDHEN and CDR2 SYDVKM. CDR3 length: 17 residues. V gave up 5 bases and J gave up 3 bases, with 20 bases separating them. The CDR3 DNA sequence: TGTGCCAGCAGTAGCTTTCCACCAGGGACGGACTACAATGAGCAGTTCTTC. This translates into CASSSFPPGTDYNEQFF.